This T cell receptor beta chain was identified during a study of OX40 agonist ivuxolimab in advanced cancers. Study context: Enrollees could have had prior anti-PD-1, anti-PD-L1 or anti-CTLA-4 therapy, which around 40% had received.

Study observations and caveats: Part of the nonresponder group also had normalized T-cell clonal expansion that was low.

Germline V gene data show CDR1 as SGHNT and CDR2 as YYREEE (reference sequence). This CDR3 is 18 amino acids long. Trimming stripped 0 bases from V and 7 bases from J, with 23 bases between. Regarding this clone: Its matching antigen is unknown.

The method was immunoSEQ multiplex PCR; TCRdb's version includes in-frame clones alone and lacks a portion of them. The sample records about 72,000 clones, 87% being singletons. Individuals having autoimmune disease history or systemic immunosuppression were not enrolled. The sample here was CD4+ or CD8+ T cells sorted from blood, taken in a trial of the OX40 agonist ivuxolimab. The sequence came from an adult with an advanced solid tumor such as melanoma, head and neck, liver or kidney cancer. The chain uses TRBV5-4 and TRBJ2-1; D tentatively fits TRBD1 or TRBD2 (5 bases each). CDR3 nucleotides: TGTGCCAGCAGCTTGGATGGTATGGCCGGGACGACGGGGAATGAGCAGTTCTTC. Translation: CASSLDGMAGTTGNEQFF.